This T cell receptor beta chain stems from a study of shared clonotypes between healthy human individuals. Points from the study as a whole: Shared clonotypes: about 5.3% naive CD4, about 4% naive CD8, less than 2.5% memory CD4, around 0.4% memory CD8.

Note on this clone: Its antigen remains unknown. Other DNA sequences from this sample encode an identical CDR3 as well.

Assay execution proceeded at the deep level. Produced via immunoSEQ multiplex PCR; TCRdb's table is partial and in-frame only. The profile shows around 650,000 clones, about 96% of them singletons. CDR3 length: 15 amino acids. Germline values: CDR1 MNHEY, CDR2 SMNVEV (reference sequence). V gave up 5 bases and J gave up 5 bases; unmatched junction bases: 5. Only CD45RO-negative cells positively selected for CCR7 counted as naive CD8 cells, so terminally differentiated effector memory CD45RA+ cells were excluded. Input material: naive CD8+ T cells sorted from blood. The sequence was collected from a woman in her 30s in good health. V gene TRBV27 combines with J gene TRBJ2-1, with 11 bases fitting TRBD2. The CDR3, as DNA: TGTGCCAGCAGTCCAGGGACTAGCGGAAACAATGAGCAGTTCTTC. Translation: CASSPGTSGNNEQFF.